The clone carrying this TCR beta chain is a singleton in its sample. Its antigen is currently unknown. The length of the CDR3 is 14 residues. The source of the sample is a study of cytomegalovirus exposure and HLA in healthy donors. The study, taken as a whole, reports: Most of the CMV-associated TCR beta chains (in a later analysis) appeared to be HLA-restricted.

PCR was performed using 60 Vbeta and 13 Jbeta primers. Some clones are missing from TCRdb's copy, which holds only in-frame ones; the method was immunoSEQ multiplex PCR. Here the sample spans about 280,000 clones, roughly 89% being singletons. The genes are TRBV21-1 and TRBJ1-2; no DNA check was done on the table's D call, TRBD1. TRBV21-1 is an annotated pseudogene. The clonotype originates from a woman aged 18-29 years in good health and CMV-seronegative. The sample taken for sequencing was PBMCs. The CDR3 sequence: CASSMGIGTAGYTF. The CDR3 coding sequence is TGTGCCAGCAGCATGGGGATTGGGACAGCTGGCTACACCTTC.